Below, one T cell receptor (beta chain) is given with its context. Its antigen is unknown. No clone much larger than this one lies a single base away; base qualities are absent. Inclusive of the bounding cysteine and phenylalanine, the CDR3 is 13 residues long. CDR3 DNA is the only sequence kept; it has 39 bases, read in frame from the first base. V is shortened by 5 bases, J by 7 bases, and the region joining them spans 12 bases. CDR1 and CDR2 were assigned from the germline V gene as SGHRS and YFSETQ. What this sample's time point label stands for: baseline before first vaccination. The vaccinee samples were drawn from two UK trials, COV001 and COV002, one of which was a single-blind randomized controlled phase 2/3 trial testing AZD1222 (ChAdOx1 nCoV-19) in healthy adults. Trial participant PBMC samples were collected at day 0 and day 28 after the second dose for TCRbeta chain sequencing. This sample is drawn from a study of T cell responses to AZD1222 COVID-19 vaccine (dated by TCRdb to about 2021). Context from the whole study: AZD1222 recipients with second doses at about 4 weeks or about 12 weeks were pooled, because spike-specific TCR depth and breadth did not differ between schedules. A total of approximately 240 trial participants underwent TCR sequencing, of whom 200 to 220 had received two doses of AZD1222 and roughly 26 had received two doses of the MenACWY control vaccine. Trial participants were enrolled into age subgroups of 18-55, 56-69 and 70-plus years, which contained about 150, 27 and 61 TCR-sequenced participants, respectively. The research as a whole found: After two AZD1222 doses, spike-specific TCR breadth and depth were significantly higher than at day 0 and than in MenACWY recipients. The vaccine-associated CD4 TCRs covered the entire spike protein, and the dominant responses fell in regions 160-218 and 743-854. Participants were mostly white British and included more females than males, and it was suggested by the authors that clonal diversity may have been underestimated. Because no day 14 peak-response samples were available, the repertoires could be characterized only after the peak T cell response. The 56-69-year group was small, and its depth increase did not reach significance, likely because of low power. Only six AZD1222 recipients were SARS-CoV-2 seropositive at baseline, limiting conclusions about previously exposed vaccinees. Nearly half of unique spike-specific TCRs reportedly recognized epitopes outside regions mutated in the B.1.351 and B.1.1.7 variants.

The CDR3 regions of human TCRbeta chains were analyzed by immunosequencing. The authors' analysis ran thus. TCRs in the repertoires were matched against a reference library of SARS-CoV-2-specific TCRs that had been generated with the MIRA antigen-specificity platform. Breadth was defined as the fraction of unique TCRs that were SARS-CoV-2-associated. Depth was defined as the fraction of total T cells that were SARS-CoV-2-associated. Each spike-specific TCR was assigned to its reactive spike region and to a CD4 or CD8 class using the MIRA data. Log10-transformed breadth and depth values were compared by one-way ANOVA with Sidak's multiple comparisons tests. TCRdb provides this immuneACCESS table in a form limited to in-frame rearrangements. Some clones are lacking; in checked studies, under half of them reflect an unresolved V gene, and why the rest are absent is not known. V and J calls and clone size are as listed in that table; D and trimming were resolved from the DNA. The sample contains some 120,000 clones, 86% of them found a single time. 9.5% to 15% of the sample belongs to the ten largest clones.

The sequenced sample was peripheral blood, obtained on day 0 of AZD1222 vaccination. The chain is encoded by TRBV5-1 joined to TRBJ2-2; D gene: possibly TRBD1, on 6 matching bases. This clonotype originated in an adult in good health. The DNA sequence follows: TGCGCCAGCAGTTTTCCGGACAGCGGGGAGCTGTTTTTT. Protein translation: CASSFPDSGELFF. With all but the CDR3 taken from the reference TRBV5-1 and TRBJ2-2 genes, the full variable domain is: KAGVTQTPRYLIKTRGQQVTLSCSPISGHRSVSWYQQTPGQGLQFLFEYFSETQRNKGNFPGRFSGRQFSNSRSEMNVSTLELGDSALYLCASSFPDSGELFFGEGSRLTVL.